A selection of T cell receptor beta chains follows, all from one sample in a study of blood T cell repertoires in COVID-19. Some clones are missing from TCRdb's copy, which holds only in-frame ones; the method was immunoSEQ multiplex PCR. The data show some 450,000 clones, around 89% seen once. Sequenced sample: peripheral blood. These TCRs come from a woman in her forties or fifties with COVID-19, enrolled during active disease. Both conserved end residues are part of each CDR3. Each record gives: J gene, clone size, D gene, V gene, CDR3 DNA, CDR3 protein. The D gene is left open where the match is weak. The listing skips clone size in some rows; elsewhere it reads once, few, many or a size class.

j_call: TRBJ1-4
clone_size: NA
d_call: NA
v_call: TRBV7-8
cdr3_nt: TGTGCCAGCAGCCCTTATCAGGGAGGTGGTGAAAAACTGTTTTTT
cdr3_aa: CASSPYQGGGEKLFF

j_call: TRBJ1-5
clone_size: few
d_call: NA
v_call: TRBV5-5
cdr3_nt: TGTGCCAGCAGCCCCGGCCGGATGAGGGATCTTGATCAGCCCCAGCATTTT
cdr3_aa: CASSPGRMRDLDQPQHF

j_call: TRBJ2-5
clone_size: NA
d_call: TRBD1
v_call: TRBV27
cdr3_nt: TGTGCCAGCAGCCAGACAGGGGCCCCCGGGACCCAGTACTTC
cdr3_aa: CASSQTGAPGTQYF

j_call: TRBJ1-5
clone_size: NA
d_call: NA
v_call: TRBV5-8
cdr3_nt: TGTGCCAGCAGCTTGGTCGACAGTGGCGATCAGCCCCAGCATTTT
cdr3_aa: CASSLVDSGDQPQHF

j_call: TRBJ2-3
clone_size: NA
d_call: NA
v_call: TRBV2
cdr3_nt: TGTGCCAGCAAGAGGGGCGGGGGCACAGATACGCAGTATTTT
cdr3_aa: CASKRGGGTDTQYF

j_call: TRBJ2-7
clone_size: NA
d_call: TRBD1
v_call: TRBV27
cdr3_nt: TGTGCCAGCAGTATTAACAGGGGATCCTACGAGCAGTACTTC
cdr3_aa: CASSINRGSYEQYF

j_call: TRBJ1-3
clone_size: NA
d_call: NA
v_call: TRBV6-5
cdr3_nt: TGTGCCAGCAGTTACTCCTCCCGTGGAGACACCATATATTTT
cdr3_aa: CASSYSSRGDTIYF

j_call: TRBJ1-1
clone_size: NA
d_call: TRBD1
v_call: TRBV6-5
cdr3_nt: TGTGCCAGCAGGGCAACAGGGGGTAGGACTGAAGCTTTCTTT
cdr3_aa: CASRATGGRTEAFF

j_call: TRBJ2-7
clone_size: NA
d_call: TRBD1
v_call: TRBV29-1
cdr3_nt: TGCAGCGTTGAGGGACAGGGATCCGAGCAGTACTTC
cdr3_aa: CSVEGQGSEQYF

j_call: TRBJ2-3
clone_size: NA
d_call: NA
v_call: TRBV9
cdr3_nt: TGTGCCAGCAGCGTAGGAGGGACACTCGGTGATACGCAGTATTTT
cdr3_aa: CASSVGGTLGDTQYF

j_call: TRBJ1-2
clone_size: NA
d_call: TRBD1
v_call: TRBV6-5
cdr3_nt: TGTGCCAGCACTACAGGGGTCTATGGCTACACCTTC
cdr3_aa: CASTTGVYGYTF